The 18 T cell receptor beta chains presented below share a single source sample, sequenced in a study of human T cells and chemical hapten exposure. TCRdb fed the RACE reads into MiXCR, producing one record per CDR3 protein. Of about 300,000 distinct CDR3 sequences listed, about 5.4% were seen once; the top ten hold about 7.7%. Time point of the sample: pre-sensitization, week 0. Noted treatment: therapeutic diphenylcyclopropenone sensitization with weekly scalp DPC. Source: whole blood, taken in connection with sensitization to the hapten diphenylcyclopropenone (DPC). Receptor source: a woman under 30 with alopecia areata. Some clones in this sample may be carry-over from other donors' samples.

This clonotype was seen many times. The V and J genes are TRBV6-5 and TRBJ1-1, with D uncertain. V lost 5 bases, J lost 11 bases, and 15 bases lay in between. Per germline, CDR1 MNHEY and CDR2 SVGAGI. The CDR3 covers 12 residues. The CDR3 region has the DNA TGTGCCAGCAGTCACAAACTTGGAAAGGCTTTCTTT. It encodes CASSHKLGKAFF.

This clonotype was detected many times. The rearrangement uses TRBV10-3 and TRBJ1-6; 8 positions match TRBD1. V shed 10 bases, J shed 0 bases, and the junction held 8 bases outside the gene matches. Looked up from germline, CDR1 is ENHRY and CDR2 is SYGVKD. The CDR3 covers 16 residues. The CDR3 DNA sequence: TGTGCCACCGCGGACAGGGACCCCTCCTATAATTCACCCCTCCACTTT. It yields the protein CATADRDPSYNSPLHF.

This clonotype was detected many times. The chain employs TRBV4-3 and TRBJ2-6; 12 bases align to TRBD1. The V segment lost 3 bases and the J segment 0 bases; nucleotides outside the gene matches: 21. The CDR3 sequence is 24 residues long. CDR1 and CDR2 from the germline V gene are LGHNA and YSLEER. DNA of the CDR3: TGCGCCAGCAGCCATGGGATAGGGGTTTCCGGGACAGGGGGCCGTAGCTCTGGGGCCAACGTCCTGACTTTC. Encoded protein: CASSHGIGVSGTGGRSSGANVLTF.

The rearrangement links TRBV5-1 to TRBJ2-3; tentatively, D is TRBD2 (5 bases). The V and J ends lost 0 bases and 3 bases respectively, with 8 bases between them. Per germline, CDR1 SGHRS and CDR2 YFSETQ. CDR3 length equals 14 residues. The CDR3 bases are TGCGCCAGCAGCTTGGAGGGAGTTACAGATACGCAGTATTTT. This translates into CASSLEGVTDTQYF.

This clonotype was counted many times. Written as DNA, the CDR3 is TGTGCCAGCAGTATCCCTTGGGGAGATACGCAGTATTTT. It codes for CASSIPWGDTQYF. The chain carries TRBV28 and TRBJ2-3, with D unclear. Trimming took off 5 bases at V and 5 bases at J, with 11 bases between the two ends. The germline CDR1 and CDR2 sequences are MDHEN and SYDVKM. This CDR3 is built from 13 residues. Full variable domain (missing parts from reference TRBV28 and TRBJ2-3): DVKVTQSSRYLVKRTGEKVFLECVQDMDHENMFWYRQDPGLGLRLIYFSYDVKMKEKGDIPEGYSVSREKKERFSLILESASTNQTSMYLCASSIPWGDTQYFGPGTRLTVL.

This clonotype was found many times. The V and J genes are TRBV29-1 and TRBJ1-1; 7 nucleotides align to TRBD1. The germline V gene has CDR1 SQVTM and CDR2 ANQGSEA. The CDR3 covers 12 residues. J gave up 3 bases and V 6 bases, and 4 bases lay outside the gene matches. The CDR3 DNA sequence: TGCAGCGTGGACAGGTCCCACACTGAAGCTTTCTTT. This gives the protein CSVDRSHTEAFF.

At least ten counts were recorded for this clonotype. V gene TRBV11-2 combines with J gene TRBJ2-3; 8 bases line up with TRBD1. V gave up 0 bases and J gave up 0 bases; unmatched junction bases: 2. CDR1 is SGHAT and CDR2 is FQNNGV in the germline V gene. The CDR3 has 16 amino acids. CDR3 coding DNA: TGTGCCAGCAGCTTAGAGACAGGGGCCAGCACAGATACGCAGTATTTT. Translation gives CASSLETGASTDTQYF.

The rearrangement links TRBV6-2 or TRBV6-3 to TRBJ2-1; maybe TRBD2 (5 bases). The CDR3 covers 13 residues. Per germline, CDR1 MNHEY and CDR2 SVGEGT. Trimming shortened V by 6 bases and J by 0 bases, and 6 bases separated the two germline ends. CDR3 sequence reads: CASRDYSYNEQFF. CDR3 bases: TGTGCCAGCAGAGACTACTCCTACAATGAGCAGTTCTTC.

V and J are TRBV20-1 and TRBJ2-1, with 9 nucleotides matching TRBD1. The CDR3 loop spans 12 amino acids. With 6 bases clipped from V and 12 bases from J, the junction kept 9 bases outside the gene matches. The germline gives CDR1 DFQATT, CDR2 SNEGSKA (reference sequence). In DNA form, the CDR3 reads TGCAGTGCGCAGGACAGGGGAATGGGGCAGTTCTTC. Translation gives CSAQDRGMGQFF.

The V gene is TRBV18, the J gene TRBJ1-1; D gene unclear. Looked up from germline, CDR1 is KGHSH and CDR2 is LQKENI. This CDR3 has 15 amino acids. V lost 1 base and J 4 bases, leaving 13 bases between the germline ends. The CDR3 loop reads CASSPLDAYGTEAFF. CDR3 DNA sequence: TGTGCCAGCTCACCACTGGACGCATATGGCACTGAAGCTTTCTTT.

The chain has TRBV7-9 and TRBJ1-2; D is ambiguous. Trimming cost V 3 bases and J 5 bases, with 13 bases left between them. This CDR3 is built from 14 residues. CDR1 is SEHNR, CDR2 FQNEAQ, per germline (reference sequence). The CDR3 DNA reads TGTGCCAGCAGCTTCGTAGAGGAACTTTATGGCTACACCTTC. This gives the protein CASSFVEELYGYTF. The full variable domain, in which reference TRBV7-9 and TRBJ1-2 provide the parts outside the CDR3, is DTGVSQNPRHKITKRGQNVTFRCDPISEHNRLYWYRQTLGQGPEFLTYFQNEAQLEKSRLLSDRFSAERPKGSFSTLEIQRTEQGDSAMYLCASSFVEELYGYTFGSGTRLTVV.

This clonotype was observed a handful of times. The V call is TRBV18, the J call TRBJ1-1, with TRBD1 matching over 9 bases. Unmatched junction bases numbered 7, after V lost 1 base and J lost 4 bases. This CDR3 is 16 amino acids long. CDR1 KGHSH and CDR2 LQKENI come from the germline V gene. This chain's CDR3 is CASSPQDRGYGTEAFF. For the CDR3, the DNA is TGTGCCAGCTCACCACAGGACAGGGGATACGGCACTGAAGCTTTCTTT.

The rearrangement links TRBV6-2 or TRBV6-3 to TRBJ2-3; either TRBD1 or TRBD2 may fit D (5 bases each). Germline V gene sequence: CDR1 MNHEY, CDR2 SVGEGT. CDR3 length equals 15 residues. V was shortened by 5 bases and J by 0 bases, with 12 bases between the two germline ends. In nucleotides, the CDR3 is TGTGCCAGCAGTCCCAGAGGGGTAAGCACAGATACGCAGTATTTT. This codes for CASSPRGVSTDTQYF.

At least ten counts were recorded for this clonotype. The CDR3 bases are TGTGCCATCCGAGGGGGCTTGAACACTGAAGCTTTCTTT. Translated: CAIRGGLNTEAFF. This chain uses TRBV6-6 with TRBJ1-1; TRBD1 aligns across 7 bases. The CDR3 consists of 13 residues. Germline V CDR1 and CDR2: MNHNY, SVGAGI (reference sequence). V lost 10 bases and J lost 0; bases outside the gene matches: 5.

The chain combines TRBV6-2 or TRBV6-3 with TRBJ1-6; D may be TRBD1 (6 bases). CDR1 and CDR2 from the germline V gene are MNHEY and SVGEGT. Trimming removed 7 bases from V and 7 bases from J, with 14 bases in between. This CDR3 region has 14 residues. The CDR3 loop reads CASNIRGPNSPLHF. The CDR3 region has the DNA TGTGCCAGCAACATACGGGGGCCGAATTCACCCCTCCACTTT.

This clonotype was detected a few times. The rearrangement joins TRBV6-5 to TRBJ2-3, with D uncertain. The V and J ends lost 2 bases and 0 bases respectively, with 3 bases between them. Germline V gives CDR1 MNHEY, CDR2 SVGAGI. The CDR3 is 13 amino acids. CDR3 residues: CASSYISTDTQYF. CDR3 coding DNA: TGTGCCAGCAGTTACATAAGCACAGATACGCAGTATTTT.

This clonotype was counted only a few times. The chain carries TRBV6-1 and TRBJ1-2, with a possible D match to TRBD1 (6 bases). The germline V gene encodes CDR1 MNHNS and CDR2 SASEGT. V lost 6 bases and J lost 8, with 34 bases in between. This CDR3 region has 19 residues. The chain's CDR3 is CASRPEWGHTSNVPGGYTF. Written as DNA, the CDR3 is TGTGCCAGCAGGCCCGAGTGGGGACATACGAGCAACGTCCCGGGGGGCTACACCTTC.

This clonotype was seen many times. The V call is TRBV7-2, the J call TRBJ2-3; 7 bases line up with TRBD2. The CDR3 runs 15 residues. The V segment lost 5 bases and the J segment 2 bases; nucleotides outside the gene matches: 7. Germline CDR1 and CDR2: SGHTA and FQGNSA. This chain's CDR3 is CASSTARGYTDTQYF. In DNA form, the CDR3 reads TGTGCCAGCAGCACTGCGCGGGGGTACACAGATACGCAGTATTTT. The variable domain in full, with the rest retrieved from reference TRBV7-2 and TRBJ2-3, is GAGVSQSPSNKVTEKGKDVELRCDPISGHTALYWYRQSLGQGLEFLIYFQGNSAPDKSGLPSDRFSAERTGGSVSTLTIQRTQQEDSAVYLCASSTARGYTDTQYFGPGTRLTVL.